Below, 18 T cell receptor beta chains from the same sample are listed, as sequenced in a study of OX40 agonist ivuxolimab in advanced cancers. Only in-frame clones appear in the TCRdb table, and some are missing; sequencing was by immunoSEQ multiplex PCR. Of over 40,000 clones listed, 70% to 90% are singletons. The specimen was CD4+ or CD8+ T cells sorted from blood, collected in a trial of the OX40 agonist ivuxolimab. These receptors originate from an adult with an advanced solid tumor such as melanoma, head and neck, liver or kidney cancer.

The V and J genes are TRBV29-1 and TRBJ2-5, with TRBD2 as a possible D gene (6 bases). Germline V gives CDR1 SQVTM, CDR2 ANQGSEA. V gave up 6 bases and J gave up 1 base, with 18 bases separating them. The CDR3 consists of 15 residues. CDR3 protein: CSVQITGALQETQYF. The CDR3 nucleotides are TGCAGCGTACAAATTACGGGAGCACTCCAAGAGACCCAGTACTTC.

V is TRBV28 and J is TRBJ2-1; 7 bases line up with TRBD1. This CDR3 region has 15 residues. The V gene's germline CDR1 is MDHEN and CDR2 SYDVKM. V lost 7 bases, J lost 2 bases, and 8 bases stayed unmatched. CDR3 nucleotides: TGTGCCAGCACCCTTGACAGGGCCCCCTACAATGAGCAGTTCTTC. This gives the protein CASTLDRAPYNEQFF. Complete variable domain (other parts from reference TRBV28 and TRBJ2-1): DVKVTQSSRYLVKRTGEKVFLECVQDMDHENMFWYRQDPGLGLRLIYFSYDVKMKEKGDIPEGYSVSREKKERFSLILESASTNQTSMYLCASTLDRAPYNEQFFGPGTRLTVL.

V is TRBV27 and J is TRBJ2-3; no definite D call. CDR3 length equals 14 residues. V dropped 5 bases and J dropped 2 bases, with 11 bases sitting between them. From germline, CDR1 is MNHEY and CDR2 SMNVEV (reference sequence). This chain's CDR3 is CASSPLGYTDTQYF. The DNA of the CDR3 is TGTGCCAGCAGTCCGCTGGGTTACACAGATACGCAGTATTTT.

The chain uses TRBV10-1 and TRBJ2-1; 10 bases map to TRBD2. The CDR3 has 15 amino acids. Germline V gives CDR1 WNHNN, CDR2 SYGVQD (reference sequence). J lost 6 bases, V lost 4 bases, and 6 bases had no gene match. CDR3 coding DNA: TGCGCCAGCAGTGGCCAGCGGGAGGGTATCAATGAGCAGTTCTTC. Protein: CASSGQREGINEQFF.

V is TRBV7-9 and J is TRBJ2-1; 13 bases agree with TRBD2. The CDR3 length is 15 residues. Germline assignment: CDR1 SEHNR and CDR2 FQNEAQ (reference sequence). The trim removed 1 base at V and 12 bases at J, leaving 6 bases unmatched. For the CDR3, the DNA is TGTGCCAGCAGCTTAGGGGGACTAGCGGGAATTGTGCAGTTCTTC. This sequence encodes CASSLGGLAGIVQFF. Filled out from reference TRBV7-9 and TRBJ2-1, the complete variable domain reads DTGVSQNPRHKITKRGQNVTFRCDPISEHNRLYWYRQTLGQGPEFLTYFQNEAQLEKSRLLSDRFSAERPKGSFSTLEIQRTEQGDSAMYLCASSLGGLAGIVQFFGPGTRLTVL.

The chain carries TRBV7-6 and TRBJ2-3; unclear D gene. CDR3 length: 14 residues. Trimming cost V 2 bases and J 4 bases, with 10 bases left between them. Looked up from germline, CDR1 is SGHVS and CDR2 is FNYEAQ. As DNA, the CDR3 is TGTGCCAGCAGCTTAAACGGCGGCGCAGATACGCAGTATTTT. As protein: CASSLNGGADTQYF. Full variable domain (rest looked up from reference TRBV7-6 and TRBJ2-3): GAGVSQSPRYKVTKRGQDVALRCDPISGHVSLYWYRQALGQGPEFLTYFNYEAQQDKSGLPNDRFSAERPEGSISTLTIQRTEQRDSAMYRCASSLNGGADTQYFGPGTRLTVL.

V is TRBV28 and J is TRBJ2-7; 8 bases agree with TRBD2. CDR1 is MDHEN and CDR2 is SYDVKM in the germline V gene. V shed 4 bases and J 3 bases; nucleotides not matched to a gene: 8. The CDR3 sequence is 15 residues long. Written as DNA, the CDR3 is TGTGCCAGCAGTTCCTCGGGACTAGGACTCTACGAGCAGTACTTC. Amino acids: CASSSSGLGLYEQYF. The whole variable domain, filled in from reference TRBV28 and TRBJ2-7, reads DVKVTQSSRYLVKRTGEKVFLECVQDMDHENMFWYRQDPGLGLRLIYFSYDVKMKEKGDIPEGYSVSREKKERFSLILESASTNQTSMYLCASSSSGLGLYEQYFGPGTRLTVT.

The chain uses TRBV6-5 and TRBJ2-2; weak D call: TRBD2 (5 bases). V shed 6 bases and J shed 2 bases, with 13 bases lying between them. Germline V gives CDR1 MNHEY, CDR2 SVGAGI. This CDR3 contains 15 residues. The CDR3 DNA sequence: TGTGCCAGCAGCCACGAAGCGGCTAACACCGGGGAGCTGTTTTTT. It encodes CASSHEAANTGELFF.

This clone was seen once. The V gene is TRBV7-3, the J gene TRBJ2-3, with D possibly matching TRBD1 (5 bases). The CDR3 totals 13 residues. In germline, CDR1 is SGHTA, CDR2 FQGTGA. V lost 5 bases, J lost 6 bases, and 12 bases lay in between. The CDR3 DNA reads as TGTGCCAGCAGCGCGGACATAATGGATACGCAGTATTTT. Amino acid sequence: CASSADIMDTQYF.

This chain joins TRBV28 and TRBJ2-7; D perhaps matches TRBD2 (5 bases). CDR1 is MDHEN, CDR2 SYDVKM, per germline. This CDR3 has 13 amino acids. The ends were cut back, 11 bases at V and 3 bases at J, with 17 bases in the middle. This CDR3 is CAGSLGAGYEQYF. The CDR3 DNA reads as TGTGCCGGATCGCTCGGCGCGGGCTACGAGCAGTACTTC.

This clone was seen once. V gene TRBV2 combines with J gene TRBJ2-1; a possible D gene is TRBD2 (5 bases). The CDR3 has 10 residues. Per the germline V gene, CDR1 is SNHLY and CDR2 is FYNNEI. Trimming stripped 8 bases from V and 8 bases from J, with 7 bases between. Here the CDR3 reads CASERDEQFF. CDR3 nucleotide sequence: TGTGCCAGCGAGAGGGATGAGCAGTTCTTC.

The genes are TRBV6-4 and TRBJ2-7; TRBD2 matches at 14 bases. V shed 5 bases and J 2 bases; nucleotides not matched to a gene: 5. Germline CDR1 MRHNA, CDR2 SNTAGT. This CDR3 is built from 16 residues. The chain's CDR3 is CASSNVGLAGAYEQYF. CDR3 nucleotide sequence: TGTGCCAGCAGTAACGTGGGACTAGCGGGAGCCTACGAGCAGTACTTC.

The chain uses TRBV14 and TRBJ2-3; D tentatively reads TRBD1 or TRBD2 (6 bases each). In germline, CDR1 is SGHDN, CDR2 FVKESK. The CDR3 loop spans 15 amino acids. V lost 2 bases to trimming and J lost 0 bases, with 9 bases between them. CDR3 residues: CASSQWGASTDTQYF. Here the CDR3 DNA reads TGTGCCAGCAGCCAATGGGGGGCGAGCACAGATACGCAGTATTTT.

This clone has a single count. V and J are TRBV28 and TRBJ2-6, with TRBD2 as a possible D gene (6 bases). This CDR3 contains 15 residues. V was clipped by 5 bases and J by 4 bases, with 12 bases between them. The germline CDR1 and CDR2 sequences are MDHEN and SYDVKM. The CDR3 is CASSPRGPGANVLTF. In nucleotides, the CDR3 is TGTGCCAGCAGTCCGCGGGGACCCGGGGCCAACGTCCTGACTTTC.

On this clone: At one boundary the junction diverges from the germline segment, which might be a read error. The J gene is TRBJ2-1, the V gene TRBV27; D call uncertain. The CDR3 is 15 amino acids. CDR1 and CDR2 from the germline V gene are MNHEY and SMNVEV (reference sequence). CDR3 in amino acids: CASSLSAIPYNEQFF. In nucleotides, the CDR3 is TGTGCCAGCAGTCTATCGGCAATCCCCTACAATGAGCAGTTCTTC.

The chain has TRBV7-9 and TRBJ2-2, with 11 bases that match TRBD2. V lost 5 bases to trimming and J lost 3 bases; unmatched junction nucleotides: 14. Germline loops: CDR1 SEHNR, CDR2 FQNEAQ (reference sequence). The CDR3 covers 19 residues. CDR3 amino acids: CASSPGTSGGRGYTGELFF. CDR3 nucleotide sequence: TGTGCCAGCAGCCCGGGGACTAGCGGAGGGAGGGGATACACCGGGGAGCTGTTTTTT. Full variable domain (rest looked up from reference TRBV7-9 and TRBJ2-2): DTGVSQNPRHKITKRGQNVTFRCDPISEHNRLYWYRQTLGQGPEFLTYFQNEAQLEKSRLLSDRFSAERPKGSFSTLEIQRTEQGDSAMYLCASSPGTSGGRGYTGELFFGEGSRLTVL.

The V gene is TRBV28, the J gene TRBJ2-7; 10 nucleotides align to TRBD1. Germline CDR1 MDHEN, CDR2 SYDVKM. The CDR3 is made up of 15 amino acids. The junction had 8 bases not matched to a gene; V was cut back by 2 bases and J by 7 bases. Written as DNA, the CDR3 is TGTGCCAGCAGTTTAGGGGGACAGGGGATCAAAGAGCAGTACTTC. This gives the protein CASSLGGQGIKEQYF. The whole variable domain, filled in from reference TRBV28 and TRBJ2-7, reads DVKVTQSSRYLVKRTGEKVFLECVQDMDHENMFWYRQDPGLGLRLIYFSYDVKMKEKGDIPEGYSVSREKKERFSLILESASTNQTSMYLCASSLGGQGIKEQYFGPGTRLTVT.

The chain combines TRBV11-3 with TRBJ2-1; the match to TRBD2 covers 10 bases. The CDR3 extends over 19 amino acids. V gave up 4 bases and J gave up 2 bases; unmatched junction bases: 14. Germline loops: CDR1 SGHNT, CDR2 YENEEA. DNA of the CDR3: TGTGCCAGCAGCTCCCGTCCGACTAGCGGGTTTGCAACCTACAATGAGCAGTTCTTC. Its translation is CASSSRPTSGFATYNEQFF.